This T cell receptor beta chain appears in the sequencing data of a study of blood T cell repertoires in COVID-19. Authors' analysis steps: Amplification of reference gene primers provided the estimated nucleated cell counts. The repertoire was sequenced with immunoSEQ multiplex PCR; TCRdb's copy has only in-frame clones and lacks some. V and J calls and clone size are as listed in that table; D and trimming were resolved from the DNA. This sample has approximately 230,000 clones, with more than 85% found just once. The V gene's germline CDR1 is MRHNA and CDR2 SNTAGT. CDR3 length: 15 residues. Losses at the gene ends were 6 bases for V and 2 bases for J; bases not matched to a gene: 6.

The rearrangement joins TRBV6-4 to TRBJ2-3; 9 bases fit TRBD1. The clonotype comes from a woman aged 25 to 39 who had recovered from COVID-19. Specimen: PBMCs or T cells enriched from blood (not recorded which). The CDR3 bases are TGTGCCAGCAGCATCGAACAGGGGGCCACAGATACGCAGTATTTT. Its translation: CASSIEQGATDTQYF.